Listed here is a single T cell receptor beta chain. What it recognizes is unknown. Profiles of TCR beta VDJ and CDR3 were generated from a genomic DNA template. TCRdb reprocessed the reads with MiXCR, giving one entry per CDR3 protein. The table includes around 130,000 distinct CDR3 sequences, under 60% detected once. The data were taken from a study of CD8+CD57+ T cells in acquired aplastic anemia. Across the study: Mean DNA quantity obtained from sorted CD4+ and CD8+ cells was 3.2 ug.

Sequenced patients had shown CD8+CD57+ cell expansion by flow cytometry. In all patients, the disease was severe acquired aplastic anemia. General study points: Patients and controls shared 25 to 30 CD8+ CDR3 sequences, which appeared highly expressed in patients and within their immunodominant clones. Significance was not reached for CD8+ Simpson's diversity between patients and controls.

Germline V gives CDR1 SNHLY, CDR2 FYNNEI. The CDR3 has 12 residues. V was shortened by 8 bases and J by 0 bases, with 7 bases between the two germline ends. The rearrangement links TRBV2 to TRBJ1-1; D ambiguous. Sequencing was carried out using sorted CD4+, CD8+, or CD8+CD57+ T cells (not recorded which) from PBMCs. This clonotype was obtained from a human donor with aplastic anemia. DNA for the CDR3: TGTGCCAGCCTTCGGTTGAACACTGAAGCTTTCTTT. Translating gives CASLRLNTEAFF.